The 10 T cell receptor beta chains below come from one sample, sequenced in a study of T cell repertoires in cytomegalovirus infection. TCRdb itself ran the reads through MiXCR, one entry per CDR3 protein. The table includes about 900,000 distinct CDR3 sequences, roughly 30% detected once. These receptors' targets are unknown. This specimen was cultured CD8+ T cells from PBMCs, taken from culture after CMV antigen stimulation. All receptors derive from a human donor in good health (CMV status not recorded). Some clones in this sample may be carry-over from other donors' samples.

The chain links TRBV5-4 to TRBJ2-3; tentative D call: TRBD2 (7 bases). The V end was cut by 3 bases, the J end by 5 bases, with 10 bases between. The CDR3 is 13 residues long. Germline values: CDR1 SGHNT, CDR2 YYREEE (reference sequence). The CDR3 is CASSWGGGDTQYF. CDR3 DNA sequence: TGTGCCAGCAGCTGGGGGGGCGGAGATACGCAGTATTTT.

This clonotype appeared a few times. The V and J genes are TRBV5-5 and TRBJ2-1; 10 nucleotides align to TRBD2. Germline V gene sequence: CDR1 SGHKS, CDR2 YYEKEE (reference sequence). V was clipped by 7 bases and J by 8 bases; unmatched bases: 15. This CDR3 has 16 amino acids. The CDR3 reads CASPGASGGLRDEQFF. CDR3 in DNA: TGTGCCAGCCCCGGGGCTAGCGGGGGCCTAAGGGATGAGCAGTTCTTC.

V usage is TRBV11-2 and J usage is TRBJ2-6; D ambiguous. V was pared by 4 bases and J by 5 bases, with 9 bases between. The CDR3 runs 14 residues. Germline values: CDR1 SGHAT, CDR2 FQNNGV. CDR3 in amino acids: CASSWPSRANVLTF. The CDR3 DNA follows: TGTGCCAGCAGCTGGCCATCCCGGGCCAACGTCCTGACTTTC.

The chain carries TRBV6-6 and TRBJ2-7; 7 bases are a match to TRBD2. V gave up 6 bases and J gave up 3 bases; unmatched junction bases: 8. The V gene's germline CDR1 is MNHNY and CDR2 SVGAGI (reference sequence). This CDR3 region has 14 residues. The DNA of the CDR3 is TGTGCCAGCAGCACCTTGGGGGGGAACTACGAGCAGTACGTC. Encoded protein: CASSTLGGNYEQYV.

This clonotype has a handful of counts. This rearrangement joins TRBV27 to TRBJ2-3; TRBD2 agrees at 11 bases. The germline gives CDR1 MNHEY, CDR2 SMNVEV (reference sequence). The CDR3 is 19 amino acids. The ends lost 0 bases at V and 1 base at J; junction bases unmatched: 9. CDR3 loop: CASSLSAPASGGRTDTQYF. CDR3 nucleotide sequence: TGTGCCAGCAGTTTATCGGCCCCCGCTAGCGGGGGGCGCACAGATACGCAGTATTTT.

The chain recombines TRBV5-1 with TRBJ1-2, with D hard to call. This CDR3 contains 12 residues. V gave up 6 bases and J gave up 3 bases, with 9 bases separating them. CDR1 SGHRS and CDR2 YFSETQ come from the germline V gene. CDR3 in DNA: TGCGCCAGCACCCGTGACGACTATGGCTACACCTTC. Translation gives CASTRDDYGYTF.

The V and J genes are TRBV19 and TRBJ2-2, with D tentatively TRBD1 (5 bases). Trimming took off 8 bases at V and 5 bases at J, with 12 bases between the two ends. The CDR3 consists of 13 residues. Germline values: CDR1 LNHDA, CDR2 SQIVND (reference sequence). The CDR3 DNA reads TGTGCCAGTCCGAACAGGAAGACCGGGGAGCTGTTTTTT. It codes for CASPNRKTGELFF.

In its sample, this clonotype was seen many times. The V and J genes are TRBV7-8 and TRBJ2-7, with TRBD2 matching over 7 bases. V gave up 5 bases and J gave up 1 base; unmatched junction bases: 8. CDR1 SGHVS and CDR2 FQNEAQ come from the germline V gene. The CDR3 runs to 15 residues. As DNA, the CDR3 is TGTGCCAGCAGCCCTCTAGCGGTGCTGTCCTACGAGCAGTACGTC. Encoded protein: CASSPLAVLSYEQYV.

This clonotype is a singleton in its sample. The CDR3 here is CSAWENTEAFF. Written as DNA, the CDR3 is TGCAGTGCCTGGGAGAACACTGAAGCTTTCTTT. This sequence joins TRBV20-1 and TRBJ1-1; D is unclear. CDR3 size: 11 residues. The germline CDR1 and CDR2 sequences are DFQATT and SNEGSKA (reference sequence). V dropped 6 bases and J dropped 1 base, with 6 bases sitting between them.

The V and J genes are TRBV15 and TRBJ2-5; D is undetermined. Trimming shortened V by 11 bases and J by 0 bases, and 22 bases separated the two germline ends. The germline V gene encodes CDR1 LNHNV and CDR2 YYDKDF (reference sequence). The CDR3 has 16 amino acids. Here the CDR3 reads CASAYSDSPYQETQYF. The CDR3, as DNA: TGTGCCTCCGCCTATAGTGACTCTCCGTACCAAGAGACCCAGTACTTC.